The 25 T cell receptor beta chains in this list originate from one sample, sequenced in a study of CD8+ T cells in alopecia areata. Treatment specified: oral pan-JAK inhibitor, 5-10 mg twice daily. Alopecia areata patients had lesional scalp punch biopsies and peripheral blood taken from them. cDNA serving as the sequencing template came from extracted, reverse transcribed RNA. Here immunoSEQ multiplex PCR was the method, and the copy in TCRdb shows in-frame clones only, minus some. The sample yields 15,000 to 20,000 clones, approximately 56% seen once. This specimen was skin, taken at week 4, from a patient treated with tofacitinib. The receptors were gathered from a human donor with alopecia areata.

This clone was found a few times. The chain has TRBV27 and TRBJ2-3; no clear D gene. The V end was cut by 7 bases, the J end by 2 bases, with 10 bases between. The CDR3 runs to 13 residues. From germline, CDR1 is MNHEY and CDR2 SMNVEV (reference sequence). The CDR3 DNA follows: TGTGCCAGCATGGGCCTTTACACAGATACGCAGTATTTT. Its translation: CASMGLYTDTQYF.

This chain joins TRBV30 and TRBJ1-2; possible D gene TRBD1, 6 bases. The CDR3 sequence is 15 residues long. The V end was cut by 2 bases, the J end by 4 bases, with 17 bases between. From germline, CDR1 is GTSNPN and CDR2 SVGIG (reference sequence). For the CDR3, the DNA is TGTGCCTGGAGTCCGGACCTGGGACACGTCTATGGCTACACCTTC. It encodes CAWSPDLGHVYGYTF. Looking up the rest from reference TRBV30 and TRBJ1-2 gives the full variable domain: SQTIHQWPATLVQPVGSPLSLECTVEGTSNPNLYWYRQAAGRGLQLLFYSVGIGQISSEVPQNLSASRPQDRQFILSSKKLLLSDSGFYLCAWSPDLGHVYGYTFGSGTRLTVV.

This clone appeared a few times. The gene calls are TRBV7-6 and TRBJ2-3, with 12 bases that match TRBD2. The V and J ends lost 0 bases and 3 bases, in that order; junction bases with no gene match: 16. From germline, CDR1 is SGHVS and CDR2 FNYEAQ. This CDR3 spans 21 amino acids. The CDR3 reads CASSLAHPSGGAFSLTDTQYF. The CDR3 nucleotides read TGTGCCAGCAGCTTAGCGCATCCTAGCGGGGGGGCCTTTTCTTTGACAGATACGCAGTATTTT.

This clone was counted between two and nine times. This chain connects TRBV28 to TRBJ2-7, with 10 bases lining up with TRBD2. The V gene's germline CDR1 is MDHEN and CDR2 SYDVKM. This CDR3 has 15 residues. The junction had 10 bases not matched to a gene; V was cut back by 7 bases and J by 4 bases. CDR3 residues: CASTLALAGEYEQYF. The DNA of the CDR3 is TGTGCCAGCACTCTTGCCCTAGCGGGGGAATACGAGCAGTACTTC. The complete variable domain, with remaining parts taken from reference TRBV28 and TRBJ2-7, reads DVKVTQSSRYLVKRTGEKVFLECVQDMDHENMFWYRQDPGLGLRLIYFSYDVKMKEKGDIPEGYSVSREKKERFSLILESASTNQTSMYLCASTLALAGEYEQYFGPGTRLTVT.

The V call is TRBV28, the J call TRBJ2-1, with D unresolved. Germline loops: CDR1 MDHEN, CDR2 SYDVKM. The V and J ends lost 1 base and 1 base respectively, with 8 bases between them. The CDR3 has 15 residues. Written as DNA, the CDR3 is TGTGCCAGCAGTTTATTAGGAAATTCCTACAATGAGCAGTTCTTC. Its translation is CASSLLGNSYNEQFF.

This chain connects TRBV10-3 to TRBJ1-1; 7 positions match TRBD1. This CDR3 contains 13 residues. V lost 7 bases and J lost 3; bases outside the gene matches: 5. Germline loops: CDR1 ENHRY, CDR2 SYGVKD. CDR3 residues: CAIKTDRDTEAFF. The CDR3, as DNA: TGTGCCATCAAGACCGACAGGGACACTGAAGCTTTCTTT.

V usage is TRBV12-5 and J usage is TRBJ2-3; TRBD1 matches at 8 bases. The junction had 9 bases not matched to a gene; V was cut back by 4 bases and J by 0 bases. This CDR3 is 17 amino acids long. The germline V gene has CDR1 LGHNT and CDR2 FRNRAP. The CDR3 here is CASGSDAGQGSTDTQYF. Here the CDR3 DNA reads TGTGCTAGTGGTTCCGACGCCGGACAGGGTAGCACAGATACGCAGTATTTT. Based on the CDR3 plus reference TRBV12-5 and TRBJ2-3, the full variable domain is DARVTQTPRHKVTEMGQEVTMRCQPILGHNTVFWYRQTMMQGLELLAYFRNRAPLDDSGMPKDRFSAEMPDATLATLKIQPSEPRDSAVYFCASGSDAGQGSTDTQYFGPGTRLTVL.

By frequency in the sample, this clone is medium-sized. The chain carries TRBV4-3 and TRBJ2-4, with TRBD1 matching 7 bases. V dropped 1 base and J dropped 7; count of bases not matched to a gene: 7. The CDR3 sequence is 15 residues long. CDR1 and CDR2 from the germline V gene are LGHNA and YSLEER. CDR3 bases: TGCGCCAGCAGCCAAGTAGAGGGGGCAAGTAACATTCAGTACTTC. Amino acids: CASSQVEGASNIQYF.

A note on this clone: Other DNA sequences in this specimen translate into the identical CDR3. V gene TRBV4-3 combines with J gene TRBJ1-5; D is ambiguous. V lost 4 bases to trimming and J lost 0 bases, with 16 bases between them. The CDR3 length is 17 residues. Germline V gives CDR1 LGHNA, CDR2 YSLEER. The CDR3 protein is CASSPGRWIYSNQPQHF. In DNA, the CDR3 is TGCGCCAGCAGCCCGGGAAGGTGGATTTATAGCAATCAGCCCCAGCATTTT.

The rearrangement joins TRBV30 to TRBJ2-3, with D perhaps matching TRBD2 (6 bases). Germline V gene data show CDR1 as GTSNPN and CDR2 as SVGIG (reference sequence). Trimming shortened V by 2 bases and J by 2 bases, and 17 bases separated the two germline ends. The CDR3 is made up of 16 amino acids. Here the CDR3 reads CAWSPGGRGSTDTQYF. The CDR3 DNA follows: TGTGCCTGGAGTCCCGGCGGACGGGGGTCCACAGATACGCAGTATTTT.

This clone was seen a handful of times. The J gene is TRBJ2-5, the V gene TRBV7-2, with D possibly TRBD2 on 5 matching bases. The CDR3 covers 11 residues. From germline, CDR1 is SGHTA and CDR2 FQGNSA. V was trimmed by 6 bases and J by 13 bases, leaving 15 bases between them. CDR3: CASREHAGSYF. CDR3 nucleotides: TGTGCCAGCAGGGAACACGCGGGCTCGTACTTC.

This clone has just a few counts. The V call is TRBV6-1, the J call TRBJ1-5; 7 bases line up with TRBD1. This CDR3 region has 14 residues. Losses at the gene ends were 6 bases for V and 1 base for J; bases not matched to a gene: 3. Per the germline V gene, CDR1 is MNHNS and CDR2 is SASEGT. DNA for the CDR3: TGTGCCAGCAGCTTGGACAGGAGCAATCAGCCCCAGCATTTT. This encodes CASSLDRSNQPQHF.

This clone was observed a few times. This chain joins TRBV7-2 and TRBJ2-7; TRBD2 matches 9 bases. There are 18 residues in the CDR3. Trimming took 1 base from V and 3 from J; bases not matched to a gene: 13. Germline CDR1 and CDR2: SGHTA and FQGNSA. The CDR3 DNA is TGTGCCAGCAGCTTAGGTCTAGCGGGGTTCAGGGTAAACTACGAGCAGTACTTC. As protein: CASSLGLAGFRVNYEQYF.

The V call is TRBV5-4, the J call TRBJ2-7; D is ambiguous. Germline CDR1 is SGHNT and CDR2 is YYREEE (reference sequence). The CDR3 totals 14 residues. Trimming removed 0 bases at V and 1 base at J, with 8 bases between. The CDR3: CASSLGSGSYEQYF. In nucleotides, the CDR3 is TGTGCCAGCAGCTTGGGGTCAGGATCCTACGAGCAGTACTTC.

V is TRBV28 and J is TRBJ1-5; D not resolved. This CDR3 contains 16 residues. Germline CDR1 reads MDHEN; CDR2 reads SYDVKM. The V gene lost 2 bases and the J gene lost 7 bases, with 18 bases spanning the gap. The CDR3 spells CASSLTSSAGEQPQHF. The CDR3 nucleotides read TGTGCCAGCAGTTTAACGTCTTCCGCTGGGGAACAGCCCCAGCATTTT.

The chain joins TRBV5-1 to TRBJ2-3, with 16 bases identical to TRBD2. The germline V gene has CDR1 SGHRS and CDR2 YFSETQ. The J segment lost 6 bases and the V segment lost 4 bases, leaving 2 bases of the junction unmatched. The CDR3 sequence is 15 residues long. CDR3: CASSPGLAGGDTQYF. CDR3 coding DNA: TGCGCCAGCAGCCCGGGACTAGCGGGGGGGGATACGCAGTATTTT.

This clone was detected only a few times. V gene TRBV4-1 combines with J gene TRBJ1-1; D unclear. V shed 0 bases and J shed 0 bases, with 14 bases lying between them. CDR1 is MGHRA and CDR2 is YSYEKL in the germline V gene. The CDR3 contains 17 residues. The DNA for the CDR3 is TGCGCCAGCAGCCAAGAAGGGTCACCGGGTCTGAACACTGAAGCTTTCTTT. Translating it yields CASSQEGSPGLNTEAFF.

This rearrangement joins TRBV4-1 to TRBJ1-2; D is ambiguous. Trimming shortened V by 3 bases and J by 5 bases, and 31 bases separated the two germline ends. CDR3 length: 20 residues. The germline CDR1 and CDR2 sequences are MGHRA and YSYEKL. CDR3 loop: CASSQPPISLEHRGEYGYTF. CDR3 coding DNA: TGCGCCAGCAGCCAGCCCCCAATCAGTCTGGAACATCGGGGAGAGTATGGCTACACCTTC.

This clone was seen more than once but under ten times. V is TRBV5-6 and J is TRBJ2-1, with a tentative D call TRBD2 (5 bases). Germline V gene sequence: CDR1 SGHDT, CDR2 YYEEEE. There are 14 residues in the CDR3. The V end lost 0 bases, the J end lost 5 bases, and 9 bases lay between the germline ends. CDR3 coding DNA: TGTGCCAGCAGCTTGGCCCCCGGGGACAATGAGCAGTTCTTC. Translating it yields CASSLAPGDNEQFF.

This rearrangement joins TRBV6-5 to TRBJ1-2; the D gene is possibly TRBD1 (6 bases). The V end lost 0 bases, the J end lost 8 bases, and 13 bases lay between the germline ends. Germline-derived CDR1 and CDR2 are MNHEY and SVGAGI. This CDR3 is built from 14 residues. The CDR3 protein is CASSYSFGGLGYTF. The CDR3 DNA is TGTGCCAGCAGTTACTCTTTCGGGGGCTTGGGCTACACCTTC.

This clone was counted a few times. The chain couples TRBV7-2 to TRBJ2-1; D remains ambiguous. The CDR3 totals 14 residues. Trimming stripped 0 bases from V and 4 bases from J, with 7 bases between. Looked up from germline, CDR1 is SGHTA and CDR2 is FQGNSA. Here the CDR3 DNA reads TGTGCCAGCAGCTTAGCGGTACAGTACAATGAGCAGTTCTTC. It codes for CASSLAVQYNEQFF.

This clone was seen a few times. The V and J genes are TRBV7-2 and TRBJ2-1; 9 bases match TRBD2. The V gene's germline CDR1 is SGHTA and CDR2 FQGNSA. The CDR3 sequence is 12 residues long. V trimming: 5 bases; J trimming: 11 bases; junction bases outside the gene matches: 4. The CDR3 is CASSAGGVQQFF. DNA of the CDR3: TGTGCCAGCAGCGCGGGGGGGGTGCAGCAGTTCTTC.

Comment on this clone: This specimen includes other DNA sequences encoding the same CDR3. The genes are TRBV30 and TRBJ1-2, with D possibly TRBD1 on 5 matching bases. The CDR3 extends over 13 amino acids. CDR1 is GTSNPN and CDR2 is SVGIG in the germline V gene (reference sequence). Trimming removed 0 bases from V and 0 bases from J, with 5 bases in between. CDR3: CAWSVQANYGYTF. In DNA form, the CDR3 reads TGTGCCTGGAGTGTACAGGCTAACTATGGCTACACCTTC.

V usage is TRBV2 and J usage is TRBJ2-3; TRBD1 aligns across 7 bases. Germline CDR1 reads SNHLY; CDR2 reads FYNNEI. V lost 3 bases, J lost 0 bases, and 12 bases stayed unmatched. The CDR3 has 18 residues. CDR3 loop: CASSDKGKTGFSTDTQYF. The CDR3 DNA is TGTGCCAGCAGTGATAAGGGGAAGACAGGGTTCAGCACAGATACGCAGTATTTT. Combining the CDR3 with reference TRBV2 and TRBJ2-3 gives the whole variable domain EPEVTQTPSHQVTQMGQEVILRCVPISNHLYFYWYRQILGQKVEFLVSFYNNEISEKSEIFDDQFSVERPDGSNFTLKIRSTKLEDSAMYFCASSDKGKTGFSTDTQYFGPGTRLTVL.

This chain uses TRBV5-1 with TRBJ2-1; 7 bases are shared with TRBD2. The CDR3 is 15 residues long. V lost 0 bases and J lost 6; bases outside the gene matches: 6. The germline gives CDR1 SGHRS, CDR2 YFSETQ. CDR3 sequence: CASSLDPSGSNEQFF. The DNA for the CDR3 is TGCGCCAGCAGCTTGGATCCTAGCGGAAGCAATGAGCAGTTCTTC.